The source of this T cell receptor (beta chain) is a study of blood T cell repertoires in COVID-19. The CDR3 covers 15 residues. Germline lookup yields CDR1 MGHRA and CDR2 YSYEKL. Trimming stripped 6 bases from V and 0 bases from J, with 11 bases between. TCRdb's table, derived via immunoSEQ multiplex PCR, lists solely in-frame clones and lacks some. Altogether fewer than 350,000 clones are present, approximately 87% being singletons, with the ten largest covering about 12%. This receptor was obtained from a woman in her thirties with COVID-19, enrolled during active disease. V is TRBV4-1 and J is TRBJ2-2; D might be TRBD2 (5 bases). Source material: peripheral blood. The CDR3 here is CASRVGRANTGELFF. CDR3 sequence (DNA): TGCGCCAGCAGGGTCGGGCGGGCGAACACCGGGGAGCTGTTTTTT.